Included here is one TCR beta chain sequence, with context. This clone is characterized as medium-sized (0.01 to 0.1%). The specificity of this receptor is unknown. Base quality data are lacking; no much larger clone is found one base away. This sample is drawn from a study of preoperative IRX-2 immunotherapy in early breast cancer (dated by TCRdb to between 2017 and 2020). From a lookup of the germline V gene, CDR1 and CDR2 are MNHGY and SAAAGT. V is reduced by 4 bases and J by 6 bases, leaving a spacing of 10 bases between them. The CDR3 holds 13 amino acids from the cysteine to the phenylalanine. Only the CDR3 portion is preserved as DNA: 39 bases, with reading frame beginning at the first base. To prepare the library, the immunoSEQ multiplex PCR assay was applied. The table was pulled from immuneACCESS by TCRdb, which kept in-frame rearrangements only. Such tables lose some clones; where checked, under half of the loss comes from unresolved V genes, and the rest has no known cause. This sample is represented by more than 20,000 clones; approximately 80% of them were singletons. 2.2% of the sample lies in the top ten.

The treatment or condition label for this specimen denotes: preoperative locoregional IRX-2 cytokine immunotherapy. The samples were obtained from a phase Ib study that tested preoperative, locoregional IRX-2 cytokine immunotherapy designed to prime immune responses. Patients with early-stage breast cancer who were given IRX-2 before surgery served as donors. Sequenced material: lymph node tissue, taken before IRX-2 immunotherapy. The chain is encoded by TRBV6-8 joined to TRBJ1-5; the D segment cannot be called with confidence. The TCR sequence derives from a human donor with breast cancer. The CDR3 protein: CASSSGQRQPQHF. The sequenced DNA is TGTGCCAGCAGTTCGGGTCAGCGTCAGCCCCAGCATTTT.